This TCR beta chain emerged from a study of blood T cell repertoires in COVID-19. About the study: COVID-19 samples collected from the United States, Italy and Spain covered acute and convalescent phases.

The method was immunoSEQ multiplex PCR; TCRdb's version includes in-frame clones alone and lacks a portion of them. The sample shows about 200,000 clones, about 86% of them seen only once. The CDR3 has 8 residues. Per the germline V gene, CDR1 is MRHNA and CDR2 is SNTAGT. Comments on this clone: The junction differs from germline at one of its ends, possibly a read error.

The sample comprised peripheral blood. The chain recombines TRBV6-4 with TRBJ1-2; no reliable D call. This receptor was identified in a woman aged 45-65 years with acute or convalescent COVID-19. Here the CDR3 reads CVYYGYTF. The CDR3 DNA reads as TGCGTGTACTATGGCTACACCTTC.